This is a list of T cell receptor beta chains from one sample in a study of read filtering for tumor transcriptome and immune sequencing. MiXCR, applied by TCRdb to the reads, yields one record per CDR3 protein. The sample includes some 130,000 distinct CDR3 sequences, 10% to 15% of them seen just once. The sequencing input was a population of CD138-negative cells sorted from bone marrow. Source of these receptors: a donor at least 40 years old with multiple myeloma. Both conserved end residues are part of each CDR3.

v_call: TRBV2; j_call: TRBJ1-4; cdr3_aa: CASSSGTGAEKLFF
v_call: TRBV5-1; j_call: TRBJ2-2; cdr3_aa: CASSFVQGTGELFF
v_call: TRBV7-2; j_call: TRBJ1-1; cdr3_aa: CASSPGRQNTEAFF
v_call: TRBV10-2; j_call: TRBJ1-1; cdr3_aa: CASSDQGGRGTEAFF
v_call: TRBV29-1; j_call: TRBJ1-4; cdr3_aa: CSVEEGWELFF
v_call: TRBV11-1; j_call: TRBJ2-5; cdr3_aa: CASSYGTSGRSGTQYF
v_call: TRBV11-3; j_call: TRBJ2-4; cdr3_aa: CASSQDGGNIQYF
v_call: TRBV7-9; j_call: TRBJ2-7; cdr3_aa: CASSPFRGGQGRTYEQYF
v_call: TRBV7-2; j_call: TRBJ2-3; cdr3_aa: CASSLEATSATDTQYF
v_call: TRBV27; j_call: TRBJ2-5; cdr3_aa: CASSLSFPPKETQYF
v_call: TRBV6-1; j_call: TRBJ2-3; cdr3_aa: CASSGRQGYDTQYF
v_call: TRBV12-3/TRBV12-4; j_call: TRBJ2-7; cdr3_aa: CASRQTSGRGEQYF
v_call: TRBV18; j_call: TRBJ1-1; cdr3_aa: CASSPPLDGNTEAFF
v_call: TRBV12-5; j_call: TRBJ2-2; cdr3_aa: CASGSGQGHGELFF
v_call: TRBV27; j_call: TRBJ2-7; cdr3_aa: CASSFSSDSLYERYF
v_call: TRBV5-1; j_call: TRBJ2-1; cdr3_aa: CASSLGGSPYNEQFF
v_call: TRBV7-9; j_call: TRBJ2-5; cdr3_aa: CASSLIGGYGEETQYF